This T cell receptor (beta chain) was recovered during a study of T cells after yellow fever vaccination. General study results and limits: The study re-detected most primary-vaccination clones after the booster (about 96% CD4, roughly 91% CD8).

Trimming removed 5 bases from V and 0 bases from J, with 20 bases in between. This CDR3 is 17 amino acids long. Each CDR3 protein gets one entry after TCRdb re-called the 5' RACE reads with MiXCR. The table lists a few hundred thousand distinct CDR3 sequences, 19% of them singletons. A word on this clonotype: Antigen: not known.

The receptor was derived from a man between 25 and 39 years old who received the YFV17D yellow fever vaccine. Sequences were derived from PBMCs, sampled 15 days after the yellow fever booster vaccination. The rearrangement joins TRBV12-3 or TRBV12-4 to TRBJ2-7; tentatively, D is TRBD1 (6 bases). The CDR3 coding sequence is TGTGCCAGCAGTCCAAAGGGGGACGTAGGCTTCTCCTACGAGCAGTACTTC. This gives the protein CASSPKGDVGFSYEQYF.